The rows below give T cell receptor beta chains drawn from one sample of a study of yellow fever vaccine responses in identical twins. Via MiXCR, TCRdb re-called the RT-PCR reads, giving one row per CDR3 protein. The sample includes around 15,000 distinct CDR3 sequences, approximately 80% seen only once; the top ten take about 1.8%. Sequences were derived from T cells from blood (PBMCs), unsorted or a sorted subset (not recorded which), sampled before or after yellow fever vaccination (not recorded which). The origin of the receptors is a woman between 18 and 30 years old who received the yellow fever vaccine. Each CDR3 is given with its conserved first and last residue. The D gene is left open where the match is weak. Clone size appears in some rows only: once, few, many, or a class for an expanded clone.

CDR3aa	CDR3nt	d_gene	abundance	v_gene	j_gene
CASTERGGHEQFF	TGTGCCAGCACCGAGCGCGGGGGCCATGAGCAGTTCTTC	-	-	TRBV12-3/TRBV12-4	TRBJ2-1
CASSEGGADTQYF	TGTGCCAGCAGTGAAGGGGGTGCAGATACGCAGTATTTT	-	-	TRBV2	TRBJ2-3
CASSPHREYTEAFF	TGTGCCAGCAGCCCCCATAGGGAGTACACTGAAGCTTTCTTT	-	-	TRBV4-2	TRBJ1-1
CASSSPDRSNEQFF	TGTGCCAGCAGCTCCCCGGACAGATCCAATGAGCAGTTCTTC	-	-	TRBV11-1	TRBJ2-1
CSVERGIVYGYTF	TGCAGCGTTGAGCGGGGAATTGTCTATGGCTACACCTTC	-	-	TRBV29-1	TRBJ1-2
CASSLGGSPPYEQYF	TGTGCCAGCAGCTTGGGCGGGTCGCCTCCATACGAGCAGTACTTC	-	once	TRBV5-4	TRBJ2-7
CAWRRSSYEQYF	TGTGCCTGGAGGCGGTCGTCCTACGAGCAGTACTTC	-	-	TRBV30	TRBJ2-7
CATSSAQLRDEKLFF	TGTGCCACCAGCAGCGCCCAATTGCGAGATGAAAAACTGTTTTTT	-	-	TRBV15	TRBJ1-4
CASSPRGTKNTEAFF	TGTGCCAGCTCACCAAGGGGTACGAAGAACACTGAAGCTTTCTTT	-	-	TRBV18	TRBJ1-1
CASGLAGTDTQYF	TGTGCCAGTGGGCTAGCGGGCACAGATACGCAGTATTTT	TRBD2	-	TRBV9	TRBJ2-3
CASTGFSYNSPLHF	TGTGCCAGCACAGGATTCTCCTATAATTCACCCCTCCACTTT	-	-	TRBV13	TRBJ1-6
CSASRDRDSLPQNSYEQYF	TGCAGCGCGTCCCGGGACAGGGATAGTCTACCCCAGAACTCCTACGAGCAGTACTTC	TRBD1	-	TRBV29-1	TRBJ2-7
CASSYLRAQETQYF	TGTGCCAGCAGTTACTTAAGAGCCCAAGAGACCCAGTACTTC	-	once	TRBV6-2/TRBV6-3	TRBJ2-5
CASSLDSNYGYTF	TGCGCCAGCAGCTTGGACAGCAACTATGGCTACACCTTC	-	once	TRBV5-1	TRBJ1-2
CASSQLTSGRAYNEQFF	TGTGCCAGCAGTCAACTCACTAGCGGGAGGGCCTACAATGAGCAGTTCTTC	TRBD2	-	TRBV6-1	TRBJ2-1
CASRKGTEYNEQFF	TGTGCCAGCAGGAAAGGGACCGAATACAATGAGCAGTTCTTC	-	-	TRBV2	TRBJ2-1
CSVDDFGIRENEQFF	TGCAGCGTTGATGACTTTGGGATACGGGAGAATGAGCAGTTCTTC	-	-	TRBV29-1	TRBJ2-1
CASSLQSGGATDTQYF	TGTGCCAGCAGCTTACAAAGCGGGGGTGCGACAGATACGCAGTATTTT	TRBD2	-	TRBV11-1	TRBJ2-3
CASSATGSPDTQYF	TGTGCCAGCAGTGCGACAGGGAGCCCAGATACGCAGTATTTT	TRBD1	few	TRBV2	TRBJ2-3
CASSFGGRGTDTQYF	TGCGCCAGCAGCTTCGGCGGGAGGGGAACAGATACGCAGTATTTT	TRBD2	-	TRBV5-1	TRBJ2-3
CSVGTSGPSSYNEQFF	TGCAGCGTGGGGACTAGCGGACCTAGCTCCTACAATGAGCAGTTCTTC	TRBD2	-	TRBV29-1	TRBJ2-1
CASSHNQNRDEQYF	TGTGCCAGCAGCCACAACCAAAACAGGGACGAGCAGTACTTC	-	-	TRBV4-2	TRBJ2-7
CASSAGTGVYEQYF	TGTGCCAGCAGTGCTGGGACAGGGGTCTACGAGCAGTACTTC	TRBD1	few	TRBV7-9	TRBJ2-7
CSVGTSSDTQYF	TGCAGCGTTGGGACTAGTTCGGATACGCAGTATTTT	TRBD2	-	TRBV29-1	TRBJ2-3
CSVHRGQETQYF	TGCAGCGTTCACAGGGGCCAAGAGACCCAGTACTTC	TRBD1	-	TRBV29-1	TRBJ2-5
CASSSSVSNQPQHF	TGTGCCAGCAGCTCCAGTGTTAGCAATCAGCCCCAGCATTTT	-	-	TRBV11-1	TRBJ1-5
CASSARTDTGELFF	TGTGCCAGCAGCGCGCGGACAGACACCGGGGAGCTGTTTTTT	-	-	TRBV7-9	TRBJ2-2
CATSRSTGEGYTF	TGTGCCACCAGCAGATCTACAGGAGAAGGCTACACCTTC	-	-	TRBV15	TRBJ1-2
CSATDRVYEQYF	TGCAGTGCTACGGACAGGGTCTACGAGCAGTACTTC	TRBD1	-	TRBV20-1	TRBJ2-7
CASSQSFNEQFF	TGTGCCAGCAGCCAATCGTTCAATGAGCAGTTCTTC	-	few	TRBV16	TRBJ2-1
CSVETVGDEQYF	TGCAGCGTTGAAACCGTTGGGGACGAGCAGTACTTC	-	-	TRBV29-1	TRBJ2-7
CASSTARTGFLEETQYF	TGTGCCAGCAGTACCGCTCGGACAGGGTTTTTAGAAGAGACCCAGTACTTC	TRBD1	-	TRBV28	TRBJ2-5
CASSFPSESRETQYF	TGTGCCAGCAGCTTCCCCAGCGAATCTAGAGAGACCCAGTACTTC	-	-	TRBV13	TRBJ2-5
CASSEPSGQGEKLFF	TGTGCCAGCAGTGAACCCTCGGGACAGGGGGAAAAACTGTTTTTT	TRBD1	-	TRBV2	TRBJ1-4
CASRPWEGTQETQYF	TGTGCCAGCAGACCCTGGGAGGGGACGCAAGAGACCCAGTACTTC	TRBD2	few	TRBV12-3/TRBV12-4	TRBJ2-5
CASSPSGTDTQYF	TGTGCCAGCTCACCAAGCGGGACAGATACGCAGTATTTT	-	-	TRBV18	TRBJ2-3
CASSMAGTSYEQYF	TGTGCCAGCAGTATGGCAGGGACCTCCTACGAGCAGTACTTC	-	few	TRBV2	TRBJ2-7
CASSQTGGLTDTQYF	TGCGCCAGCAGCCAAACGGGAGGGCTTACAGATACGCAGTATTTT	TRBD2	-	TRBV4-3	TRBJ2-3
CASSVLETQYF	TGTGCCAGCAGTGTATTAGAGACCCAGTACTTC	-	-	TRBV25-1	TRBJ2-5
CASSFGTESSYEQYF	TGTGCCAGCAGCTTTGGGACAGAATCCTCCTACGAGCAGTACTTC	TRBD1	-	TRBV11-2	TRBJ2-7
CSARDSHHSTDTQYF	TGCAGTGCTAGAGATTCCCATCATAGCACAGATACGCAGTATTTT	-	once	TRBV20-1	TRBJ2-3
CASSYSVSAKEYF	TGTGCCAGCAGTTACTCGGTTAGCGCGAAGGAGTACTTC	-	-	TRBV6-2/TRBV6-3	TRBJ2-7
CASSLVGTGELFF	TGTGCCAGCAGTCTAGTCGGGACCGGGGAGCTGTTTTTT	-	-	TRBV12-3/TRBV12-4	TRBJ2-2
CASSLTGARNQPQHF	TGTGCCAGCAGCTTGACAGGGGCTCGCAATCAGCCCCAGCATTTT	TRBD1	few	TRBV11-1	TRBJ1-5
CASSQVAVEQFF	TGTGCCAGCAGCCAAGTTGCCGTTGAGCAGTTCTTC	-	-	TRBV3-1	TRBJ2-1
CASSQDRGGKTDTQYF	TGCGCCAGCAGCCAAGACAGGGGTGGGAAAACAGATACGCAGTATTTT	-	-	TRBV4-1	TRBJ2-3
CSGRQGGSYEQYF	TGCAGCGGTCGACAGGGGGGATCCTACGAGCAGTACTTC	TRBD1	-	TRBV29-1	TRBJ2-7
CASTFYAGGLTPYEQYF	TGTGCCAGCACTTTCTACGCGGGGGGACTAACTCCCTACGAGCAGTACTTC	TRBD2	-	TRBV28	TRBJ2-7
CSARTGQGQETQYF	TGCAGTGCTAGAACGGGACAGGGCCAAGAGACCCAGTACTTC	TRBD1	once	TRBV20-1	TRBJ2-5
CSVEPLLAEDNEQFF	TGCAGCGTGGAACCCCTACTAGCGGAAGACAATGAGCAGTTCTTC	TRBD2	-	TRBV29-1	TRBJ2-1
CVPGGGRHSPLERAQYF	TGCGTACCCGGGGGGGGGCGCCACAGCCCCTTGGAGAGGGCCCAGTACTTC	TRBD2	-	TRBV23-1	TRBJ2-5
CASSFDQETQYF	TGCGCCAGCAGCTTTGACCAAGAGACCCAGTACTTC	-	-	TRBV5-1	TRBJ2-5
CASSLGRSYNEQFF	TGTGCCAGCAGCTTAGGTCGCTCCTACAATGAGCAGTTCTTC	-	few	TRBV7-3	TRBJ2-1
CATSRTSGSSEQFF	TGTGCCACCAGCAGGACTAGCGGGAGTAGTGAGCAGTTCTTC	TRBD2	few	TRBV15	TRBJ2-1
CASSLSLRGSHQPQHF	TGTGCCAGCAGTTTATCTCTTAGGGGCAGCCATCAGCCCCAGCATTTT	-	-	TRBV28	TRBJ1-5